This TCR beta chain appears in the sequencing data of a study of shared clonotypes between healthy human individuals. Sorted subsets were amplified in replicate PCRs using about 200 ng DNA, some 31,000 T cell genomes. Authors' data handling: ImmunoSEQ sequences covered only the junction and lacked quality scores; filtering therefore differed. Assay: immunoSEQ multiplex PCR; the TCRdb copy retains only in-frame clones and omits some. V, J and clone size reflect that table, while D and trimming were determined from the DNA. Of 550,000 to 800,000 clones listed, around two thirds are singletons. The CDR3 is 14 amino acids. With 10 bases removed from V and 5 bases from J, the gap between germline ends came to 17 bases. CDR1 and CDR2 (germline): MDHEN, SYDVKM. Notes on this clone: What it binds is not known.

Naive CD4+ cells were CD45RA-selected; the remaining cells were memory. Study results and limitations: The study found lower generation probabilities in non-shared clonotypes than in those shared by all four donors.

The specimen was memory CD4+ T cells sorted from blood. Sample subset: CD45RA-negative fraction. This TCR derives from a woman in her 30s in good health. J is TRBJ1-4 and V is TRBV28; TRBD1 is a possible D gene (5 bases). CDR3 protein: CATTGRLENEKLFF. The CDR3 region has the DNA TGTGCCACCACAGGACGGCTAGAAAATGAAAAACTGTTTTTT.